Following are 7 T cell receptor beta chains from one sample sequenced in a study of yellow fever vaccine responses in identical twins. Via MiXCR, TCRdb re-called the RT-PCR reads, giving one row per CDR3 protein. The sample has hundreds of distinct CDR3 sequences; approximately 80% are singletons. The sequencing here drew on T cells from blood (PBMCs), unsorted or a sorted subset (not recorded which), taken before or after yellow fever vaccination (not recorded which). These receptors originate from a female donor who received the yellow fever vaccine.

This clonotype was detected once. The chain joins TRBV30 to TRBJ1-2, with 8 bases fitting TRBD1. V was pared by 7 bases and J by 0 bases, with 10 bases of the junction left unmatched. The CDR3 is 15 amino acids. The germline V gene has CDR1 GTSNPN and CDR2 SVGIG (reference sequence). For the CDR3, the DNA is TGTGCCTCCTGGGGGCAGGGGGCCTCTAACTATGGCTACACCTTC. Its protein product is CASWGQGASNYGYTF.

This chain uses TRBV2 with TRBJ2-1; 12 bases match TRBD2. With 5 bases clipped from V and 2 bases from J, the junction kept 1 base outside the gene matches. The CDR3 has 15 residues. CDR1 and CDR2 from the germline V gene are SNHLY and FYNNEI. Written as DNA, the CDR3 is TGTGCCAGCAGTAGACTAGCGGGGGCCTACAATGAGCAGTTCTTC. It translates to CASSRLAGAYNEQFF.

The CDR3: CASSLDTGELFF. In DNA, the CDR3 is TGTGCCAGCAGCTTAGATACCGGGGAGCTGTTTTTT. This chain joins TRBV7-2 and TRBJ2-2, with D unclear. The CDR3 runs 12 residues. V lost 1 base and J lost 5, with 2 bases in between. The germline V gene encodes CDR1 SGHTA and CDR2 FQGNSA.

The rearrangement links TRBV11-3 to TRBJ1-3; perhaps TRBD1 as D (5 bases). Germline-derived CDR1 and CDR2 are SGHNT and YENEEA. V lost 6 bases to trimming and J lost 3 bases, with 9 bases between them. CDR3 length: 13 amino acids. In nucleotides, the CDR3 is TGTGCCAGCAGAGCAGGGCTTGGAAACACCATATATTTT. Translated: CASRAGLGNTIYF.

J is TRBJ1-6 and V is TRBV10-3, with a tentative D call TRBD1 (5 bases). The CDR3 consists of 15 residues. V shed 6 bases and J shed 5 bases, with 14 bases lying between them. Germline V CDR1 and CDR2: ENHRY, SYGVKD. The DNA for the CDR3 is TGTGCCATCAGGCGGCAGGGCCAGAATAATTCACCCCTCCACTTT. Protein product: CAIRRQGQNNSPLHF.

The J gene is TRBJ1-5, the V gene TRBV7-3; D may be TRBD1 (6 bases). The CDR3 is made up of 14 amino acids. Trimming removed 3 bases at V and 1 base at J, with 7 bases between. The V gene's germline CDR1 is SGHTA and CDR2 FQGTGA. CDR3 bases: TGTGCCAGCAGCTTTGGACAGAGCAATCAGCCCCAGCATTTT. Its protein product is CASSFGQSNQPQHF.

This clonotype was detected only once. The V gene is TRBV4-1, the J gene TRBJ1-6, with D maybe TRBD1 (5 bases). CDR1 and CDR2 from the germline V gene are MGHRA and YSYEKL. The V end lost 1 base, the J end lost 7 bases, and 11 bases lay between the germline ends. This CDR3 contains 15 residues. This CDR3 reads CASSQVGRANSPLHF. The CDR3 DNA follows: TGCGCCAGCAGCCAAGTGGGCAGGGCCAATTCACCCCTCCACTTT.